A single sample gave rise to the 13 T cell receptor beta chains below, sequenced in a study of T cell responses to AZD1222 COVID-19 vaccine. The data were produced by immunoSEQ multiplex PCR, yet TCRdb's version contains in-frame clones alone and is incomplete. The data contain around 140,000 clones, 93% of them singletons. This specimen consisted of peripheral blood, obtained after recovery from COVID-19. These receptors originate from an adult who had recovered from COVID-19.

The CDR3 region is CASGETQYF. The CDR3 DNA follows: TGTGCCAGCGGAGAGACCCAGTACTTC. V usage is TRBV6-6 and J usage is TRBJ2-5; D is unresolved. The CDR3 consists of 9 residues. The germline gives CDR1 MNHNY, CDR2 SVGAGI (reference sequence). Trimming removed 8 bases at V and 4 bases at J, with 2 bases between.

The chain joins TRBV20-1 to TRBJ1-2; 7 bases agree with TRBD1. The CDR3 covers 11 residues. V was clipped by 6 bases and J by 6 bases; unmatched bases: 4. Germline CDR1 and CDR2: DFQATT and SNEGSKA (reference sequence). The CDR3 protein is CSATTGNGYTF. The CDR3 DNA sequence: TGCAGTGCCACGACAGGGAATGGCTACACCTTC.

The J gene is TRBJ2-3, the V gene TRBV5-1; no clear D gene. The CDR3 loop spans 16 amino acids. Germline V gene lookup returns CDR1 SGHRS and CDR2 YFSETQ. V lost 4 bases and J 2 bases, leaving 17 bases between the germline ends. CDR3 DNA sequence: TGCGCCAGCAGCGGACGCGAGGTCGCATACACAGATACGCAGTATTTT. Protein: CASSGREVAYTDTQYF.

The chain uses TRBV18 and TRBJ1-1; D is uncertain. Per germline, CDR1 KGHSH and CDR2 LQKENI. V lost 4 bases to trimming and J lost 1 base, with 4 bases between them. The CDR3 sequence is 12 residues long. DNA for the CDR3: TGTGCCAGCTCACGGGCGAACACTGAAGCTTTCTTT. Its protein product is CASSRANTEAFF.

The chain joins TRBV7-3 to TRBJ2-1; tentative D call: TRBD2 (6 bases). The length of the CDR3 is 20 residues. CDR1 is SGHTA and CDR2 is FQGTGA in the germline V gene. Trimming left V 1 base short and J 2 bases short, with 24 bases between. CDR3 bases: TGTGCCAGCAGCTTAATACCCCAAAGTGGAGCGGGCCTCACCTACAATGAGCAGTTCTTC. Encoded protein: CASSLIPQSGAGLTYNEQFF.

The genes are TRBV29-1 and TRBJ2-7; 10 bases agree with TRBD1. The junction had 9 bases not matched to a gene; V was cut back by 6 bases and J by 1 base. Germline CDR1 SQVTM, CDR2 ANQGSEA. The CDR3 loop spans 15 amino acids. This CDR3 is CSVSMGDRGSYEQYF. As DNA, the CDR3 is TGCAGCGTCTCCATGGGGGACAGGGGATCCTACGAGCAGTACTTC.

The chain couples TRBV27 to TRBJ2-1; 9 positions agree with TRBD1. Unmatched junction bases numbered 5, after V lost 3 bases and J lost 8 bases. Germline V lookup: CDR1 MNHEY, CDR2 SMNVEV (reference sequence). This CDR3 is 14 amino acids long. CDR3 in amino acids: CASSFGTGPDEQFF. The DNA for the CDR3 is TGTGCCAGCAGTTTTGGGACAGGGCCTGATGAGCAGTTCTTC.

The chain combines TRBV15 with TRBJ1-4; no clear D. The V and J ends lost 5 bases and 4 bases respectively, with 8 bases between them. Germline values: CDR1 LNHNV, CDR2 YYDKDF (reference sequence). This CDR3 spans 13 amino acids. The CDR3 coding sequence is TGTGCCACCAGCGGGTGGGTTAATGAAAAACTGTTTTTT. It yields the protein CATSGWVNEKLFF. The complete variable domain, with remaining parts taken from reference TRBV15 and TRBJ1-4, reads DAMVIQNPRYQVTQFGKPVTLSCSQTLNHNVMYWYQQKSSQAPKLLFHYYDKDFNNEADTPDNFQSRRPNTSFCFLDIRSPGLGDTAMYLCATSGWVNEKLFFGSGTQLSVL.

The rearrangement uses TRBV30 and TRBJ1-1, with D perhaps matching TRBD1 (5 bases). The CDR3 contains 12 residues. V was pared by 7 bases and J by 5 bases, with 14 bases between. The germline V gene encodes CDR1 GTSNPN and CDR2 SVGIG (reference sequence). The CDR3 here is CASSAWGTEAFF. CDR3 in DNA: TGTGCCTCCTCGGCCTGGGGGACTGAAGCTTTCTTT. Looking up the rest from reference TRBV30 and TRBJ1-1 gives the full variable domain: SQTIHQWPATLVQPVGSPLSLECTVEGTSNPNLYWYRQAAGRGLQLLFYSVGIGQISSEVPQNLSASRPQDRQFILSSKKLLLSDSGFYLCASSAWGTEAFFGQGTRLTVV.

The rearrangement uses TRBV28 and TRBJ1-5; D gene uncertain. V was shortened by 3 bases and J by 0 bases, with 15 bases between the two germline ends. CDR3 size: 17 residues. The germline V gene has CDR1 MDHEN and CDR2 SYDVKM. The chain's CDR3 is CASSLRQPHLSNQPQHF. As DNA, the CDR3 is TGTGCCAGCAGTTTGCGCCAGCCCCACCTTAGCAATCAGCCCCAGCATTTT.

V usage is TRBV18 and J usage is TRBJ1-6; 7 positions agree with TRBD1. CDR1 and CDR2 from the germline V gene are KGHSH and LQKENI. V gave up 1 base and J gave up 9 bases; unmatched junction bases: 6. This CDR3 has 15 residues. CDR3 bases: TGTGCCAGCTCACCACGAGTGGGACAGACTTCACCCCTCCACTTT. Translating it yields CASSPRVGQTSPLHF.

The chain recombines TRBV14 with TRBJ2-1, with 11 bases aligning to TRBD2. Germline V gives CDR1 SGHDN, CDR2 FVKESK. This CDR3 contains 14 residues. V was clipped by 8 bases and J by 7 bases; unmatched bases: 7. CDR3 protein: CASSLAGGQNEQFF. The CDR3 DNA follows: TGTGCCAGCTCTTTAGCGGGAGGGCAGAATGAGCAGTTCTTC. The full variable domain, with the rest looked up from reference TRBV14 and TRBJ2-1, is EAGVTQFPSHSVIEKGQTVTLRCDPISGHDNLYWYRRVMGKEIKFLLHFVKESKQDESGMPNNRFLAERTGGTYSTLKVQPAELEDSGVYFCASSLAGGQNEQFFGPGTRLTVL.

This sequence joins TRBV3-1 (or the pseudogene TRBV3-2) and TRBJ2-7, with a weak D call TRBD2 (5 bases). V was clipped by 4 bases and J by 6 bases, with 13 bases between them. Germline V gives CDR1 LGHDT, CDR2 YNNKEL (reference sequence). The CDR3 extends over 13 amino acids. The CDR3 nucleotides read TGTGCCAGCAGCCCCGATACTAGATCCGAGCAGTACTTC. Protein product: CASSPDTRSEQYF.